This TCR beta chain was sequenced in a study of CXCR3-negative and CXCR3-positive naive CD8 T cells (dated by TCRdb to 2018 to 2020). For the study in its entirety: In total, about 150 million TRB reads were obtained, which works out to roughly 1.5 +/- 0.3 million reads per library. Diversity and physicochemical repertoire analyses were performed on about a dozen donors pooled from two independent experiments. For the TRBV-TRBJ cluster analysis, the naive subsets came from a handful of donors, while the memory cells came from 3 donors. The paper as a whole reports these results and caveats: Freshly isolated PBMCs were used for most assays because CXCR3 expression partially decreased after cryopreservation. Because surface CD5, which is linked to self-reactivity in mice, was comparable between the naive subsets, TCR interaction strength was also inferred from TRB CDR3 physicochemical properties. Repertoire diversity was comparably high in both naive subsets but much lower in memory CD8+ T cells. Within the same donor, TRBV-TRBJ usage looked similar between naive CXCR3-negative and CXCR3-positive cells, but memory cells had distinct patterns. Compared with CXCR3-negative naive cells, CXCR3-positive naive cells had TRB CDR3s with higher hydrophobicity (lower Kidera factor 4), lower energy, and higher strength and volume indices.

For every CD8+ T cell subset, under 350,000 cells were flow-sorted straight into RLT lysis buffer, and each subset was sorted in triplicate. To exclude memory contaminants, naive CD8+ T cells were stringently defined as CD45RO-CCR7+CD27+CD95-. Standard density gradient centrifugation was used to isolate peripheral blood mononuclear cells from buffy coats. A FACSAria III was used to flow-sort naive CXCR3-negative and CXCR3-positive CD8+ T cells. Total RNA was extracted from sorted cells using an RNeasy Mini Kit. As concerns this clonotype: It lacks a known antigen.

Sequencing used a NextSeq 550. The Human TCR Profiling Kit (MiLaboratory) was used to make UMI-labeled 5' RACE TRB cDNA libraries. The full amount of extracted RNA was used for cDNA synthesis, and the full amount of resulting cDNA was used for PCR amplification. Libraries were prepared in parallel with an identical number of PCR cycles. The paper's processing steps were these. About 57,000 +/- 9,900 unique UMI-labeled TRB cDNA molecules per library were extracted with MIGEC and MiXCR, with at least two reads per UMI required. On average, approximately 40,000 +/- 10,000 functional in-frame TRB CDR3 nucleotide clonotypes lacking stop codons were found per library. After each sample was downsampled to 5000 UMI-labeled TRB molecules, VDJtools was used to calculate diversity metrics such as normalized Shannon-Wiener and Chao1. Clonotype-size-weighted physicochemical properties of the central five CDR3 residues (interaction energy, strength, volume and Kidera factor 4) were computed in VDJtools. After reprocessing by TCRdb, each CDR3 protein sequence is one entry, and no DNA is given. TCRdb, not the authors, supplied the V and J calls. Per the sample table, the count is 150,000 to 170,000 distinct CDR3 sequences. Nearly 0.5% of the sample comes from the top ten.

In the germline V gene, CDR1 corresponds to SGHDT and CDR2 to YYEEEE. Measured from the cysteine to the phenylalanine, the CDR3 is 14 residues long. No DNA sequence is on record. The sequence links TRBV5-6 to TRBJ1-5; TCRdb calls TRBD1, which cannot be checked without DNA. Input material: naive CXCR3+ CD8+ T cells from blood. In light of the paper, this sample's cell subset or site label describes: CD45RO-CCR7+CD27+CD95- naive CD8+ T cells expressing CXCR3 (TNR3+). The TCR was taken from a human donor in good health. Some clones in this sample may be carry-over from other donors' samples. The CDR3: CASSFGTGNQLQHF.